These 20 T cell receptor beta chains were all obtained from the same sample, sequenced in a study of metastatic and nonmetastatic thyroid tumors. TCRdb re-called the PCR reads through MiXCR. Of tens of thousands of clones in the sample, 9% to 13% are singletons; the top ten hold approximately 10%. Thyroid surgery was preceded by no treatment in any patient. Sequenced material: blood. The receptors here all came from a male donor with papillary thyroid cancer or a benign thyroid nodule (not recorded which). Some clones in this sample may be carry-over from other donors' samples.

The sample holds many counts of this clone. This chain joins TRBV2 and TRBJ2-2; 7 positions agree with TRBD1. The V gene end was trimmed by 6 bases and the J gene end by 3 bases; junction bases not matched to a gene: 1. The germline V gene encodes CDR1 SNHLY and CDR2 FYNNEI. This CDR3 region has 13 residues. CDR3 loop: CASRQGYTGELFF. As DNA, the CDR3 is TGTGCCAGCAGACAGGGGTACACCGGGGAGCTGTTTTTT.

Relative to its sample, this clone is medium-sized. The CDR3 coding sequence is TGTGCCAGCATCCCCCCGGGGCTGGAAGGCTACACCTTC. Its translation: CASIPPGLEGYTF. The chain recombines TRBV28 with TRBJ1-2, with D maybe TRBD1 (5 bases). The CDR3 runs to 13 residues. CDR1 and CDR2 (germline): MDHEN, SYDVKM. V dropped 7 bases and J dropped 8 bases, with 17 bases sitting between them.

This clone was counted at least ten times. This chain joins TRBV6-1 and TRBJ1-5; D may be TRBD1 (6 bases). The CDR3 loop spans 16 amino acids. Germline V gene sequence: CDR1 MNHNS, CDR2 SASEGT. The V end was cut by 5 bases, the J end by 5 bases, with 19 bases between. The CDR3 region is CASSSAPGHWDQPQHF. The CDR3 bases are TGTGCCAGCAGTTCCGCCCCGGGACACTGGGATCAGCCCCAGCATTTT.

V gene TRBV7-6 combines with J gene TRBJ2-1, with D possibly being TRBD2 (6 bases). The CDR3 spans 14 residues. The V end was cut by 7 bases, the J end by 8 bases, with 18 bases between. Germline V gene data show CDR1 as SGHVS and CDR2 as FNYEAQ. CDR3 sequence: CASNSLGGLDEQFF. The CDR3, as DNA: TGTGCCAGCAACAGCTTGGGGGGATTAGATGAGCAGTTCTTC.

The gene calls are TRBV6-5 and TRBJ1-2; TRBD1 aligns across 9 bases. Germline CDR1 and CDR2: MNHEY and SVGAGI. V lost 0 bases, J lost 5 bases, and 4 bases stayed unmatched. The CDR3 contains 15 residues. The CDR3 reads CASSYSTGGGYGYTF. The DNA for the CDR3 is TGTGCCAGCAGTTACTCGACAGGGGGTGGGTATGGCTACACCTTC.

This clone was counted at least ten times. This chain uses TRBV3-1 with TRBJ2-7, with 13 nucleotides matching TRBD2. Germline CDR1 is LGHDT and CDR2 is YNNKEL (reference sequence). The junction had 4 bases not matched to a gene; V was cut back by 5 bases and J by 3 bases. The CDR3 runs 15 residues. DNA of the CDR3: TGTGCCAGCAGCGGGACTAGCGGGGCTCTCTACGAGCAGTACTTC. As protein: CASSGTSGALYEQYF.

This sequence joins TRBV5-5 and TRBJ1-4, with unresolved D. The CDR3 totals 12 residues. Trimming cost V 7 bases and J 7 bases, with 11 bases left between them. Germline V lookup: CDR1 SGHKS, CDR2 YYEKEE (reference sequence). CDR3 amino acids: CASARPPEKLFF. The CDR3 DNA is TGTGCCAGCGCCAGGCCACCTGAAAAACTGTTTTTT.

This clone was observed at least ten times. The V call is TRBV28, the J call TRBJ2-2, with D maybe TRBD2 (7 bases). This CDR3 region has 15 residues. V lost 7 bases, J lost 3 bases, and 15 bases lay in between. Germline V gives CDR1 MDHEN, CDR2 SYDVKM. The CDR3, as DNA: TGTGCCAGCAACTCCGCGGGGGCGGACACCGGGGAGCTGTTTTTT. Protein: CASNSAGADTGELFF.

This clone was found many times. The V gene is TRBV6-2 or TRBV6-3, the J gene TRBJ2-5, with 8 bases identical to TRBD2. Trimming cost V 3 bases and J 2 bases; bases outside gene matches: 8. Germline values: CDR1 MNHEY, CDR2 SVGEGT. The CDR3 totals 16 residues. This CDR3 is CASSYGGAGGQETQYF. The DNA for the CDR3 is TGTGCCAGCAGTTATGGCGGGGCGGGAGGTCAAGAGACCCAGTACTTC.

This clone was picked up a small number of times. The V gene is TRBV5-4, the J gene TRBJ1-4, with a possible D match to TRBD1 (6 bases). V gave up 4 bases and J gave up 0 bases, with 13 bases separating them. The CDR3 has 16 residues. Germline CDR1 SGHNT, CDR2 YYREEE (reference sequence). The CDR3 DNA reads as TGTGCCAGCAGCCCGGGGCGACAGGCAACTAATGAAAAACTGTTTTTT. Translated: CASSPGRQATNEKLFF.

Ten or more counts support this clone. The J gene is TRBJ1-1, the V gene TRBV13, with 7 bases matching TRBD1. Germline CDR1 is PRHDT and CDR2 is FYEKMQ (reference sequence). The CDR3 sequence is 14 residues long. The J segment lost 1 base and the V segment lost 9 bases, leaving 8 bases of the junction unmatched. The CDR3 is CASNRGGENTEAFF. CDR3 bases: TGTGCCAGTAACAGGGGAGGGGAGAACACTGAAGCTTTCTTT.

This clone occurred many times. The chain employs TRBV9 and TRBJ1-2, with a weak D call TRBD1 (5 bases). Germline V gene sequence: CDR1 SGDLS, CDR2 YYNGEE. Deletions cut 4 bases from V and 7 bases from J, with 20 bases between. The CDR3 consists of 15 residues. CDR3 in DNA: TGTGCCAGCAGCTCACAGGCTACCCTAGGTGGTGGCTACACCTTC. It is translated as CASSSQATLGGGYTF. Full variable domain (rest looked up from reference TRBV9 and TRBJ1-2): DSGVTQTPKHLITATGQRVTLRCSPRSGDLSVYWYQQSLDQGLQFLIQYYNGEERAKGNILERFSAQQFPDLHSELNLSSLELGDSALYFCASSSQATLGGGYTFGSGTRLTVV.

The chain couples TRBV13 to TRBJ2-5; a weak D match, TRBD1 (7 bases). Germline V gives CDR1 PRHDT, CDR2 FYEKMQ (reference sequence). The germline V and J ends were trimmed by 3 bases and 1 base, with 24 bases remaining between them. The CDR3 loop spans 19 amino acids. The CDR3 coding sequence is TGTGCCAGCAGCTTTGGCGGGACAGTGGGAATTGTACGCCAAGAGACCCAGTACTTC. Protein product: CASSFGGTVGIVRQETQYF.

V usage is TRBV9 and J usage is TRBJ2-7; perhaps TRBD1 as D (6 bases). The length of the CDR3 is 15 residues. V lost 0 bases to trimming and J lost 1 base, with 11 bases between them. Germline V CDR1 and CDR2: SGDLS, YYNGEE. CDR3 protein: CASSVEGVGSYEQYF. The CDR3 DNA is TGTGCCAGCAGCGTAGAGGGGGTGGGGTCCTACGAGCAGTACTTC. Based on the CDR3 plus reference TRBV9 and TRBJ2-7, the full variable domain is DSGVTQTPKHLITATGQRVTLRCSPRSGDLSVYWYQQSLDQGLQFLIQYYNGEERAKGNILERFSAQQFPDLHSELNLSSLELGDSALYFCASSVEGVGSYEQYFGPGTRLTVT.

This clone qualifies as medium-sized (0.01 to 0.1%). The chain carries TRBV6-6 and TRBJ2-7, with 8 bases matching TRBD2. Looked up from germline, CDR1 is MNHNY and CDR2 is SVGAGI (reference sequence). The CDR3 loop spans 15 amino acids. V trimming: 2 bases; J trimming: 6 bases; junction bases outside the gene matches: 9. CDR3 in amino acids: CASSYGAGAAREQYF. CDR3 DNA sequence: TGTGCCAGCAGTTACGGAGCGGGAGCTGCTCGCGAGCAGTACTTC.

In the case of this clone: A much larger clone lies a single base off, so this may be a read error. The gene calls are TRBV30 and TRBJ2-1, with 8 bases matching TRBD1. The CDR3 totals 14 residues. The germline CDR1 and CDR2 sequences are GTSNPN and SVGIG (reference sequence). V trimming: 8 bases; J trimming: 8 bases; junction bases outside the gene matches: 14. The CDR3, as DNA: TGTGCCCGATACACCTGGACAGGGATGGATGAGCAGTTCTTC. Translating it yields CARYTWTGMDEQFF.

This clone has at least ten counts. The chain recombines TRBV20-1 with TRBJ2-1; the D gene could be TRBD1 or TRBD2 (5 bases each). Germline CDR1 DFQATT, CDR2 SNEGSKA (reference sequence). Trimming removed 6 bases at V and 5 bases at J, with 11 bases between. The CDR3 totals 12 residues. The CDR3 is CSATWGHNEQFF. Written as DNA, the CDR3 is TGCAGTGCCACATGGGGACACAATGAGCAGTTCTTC.

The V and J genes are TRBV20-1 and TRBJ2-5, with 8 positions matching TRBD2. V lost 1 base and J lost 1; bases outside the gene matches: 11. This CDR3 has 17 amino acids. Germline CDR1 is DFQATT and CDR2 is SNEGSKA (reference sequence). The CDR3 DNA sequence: TGCAGTGCTAGAGGGGCGGTTAGCGGGACCATCCAAGAGACCCAGTACTTC. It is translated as CSARGAVSGTIQETQYF.

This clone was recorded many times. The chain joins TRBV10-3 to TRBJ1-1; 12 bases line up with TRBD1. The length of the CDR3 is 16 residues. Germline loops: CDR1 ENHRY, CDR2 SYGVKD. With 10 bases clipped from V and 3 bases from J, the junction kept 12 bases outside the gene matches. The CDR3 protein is CATWAGTGGADTEAFF. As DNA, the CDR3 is TGTGCCACCTGGGCCGGGACAGGGGGCGCAGACACTGAAGCTTTCTTT.

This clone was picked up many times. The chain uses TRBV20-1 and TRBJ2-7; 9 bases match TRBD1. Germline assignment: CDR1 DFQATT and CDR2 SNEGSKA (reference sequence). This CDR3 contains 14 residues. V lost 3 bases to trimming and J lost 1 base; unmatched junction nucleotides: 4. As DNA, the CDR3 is TGCAGTGCTAGTGAGGGACAGGGATCCTACGAGCAGTACTTC. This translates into CSASEGQGSYEQYF.